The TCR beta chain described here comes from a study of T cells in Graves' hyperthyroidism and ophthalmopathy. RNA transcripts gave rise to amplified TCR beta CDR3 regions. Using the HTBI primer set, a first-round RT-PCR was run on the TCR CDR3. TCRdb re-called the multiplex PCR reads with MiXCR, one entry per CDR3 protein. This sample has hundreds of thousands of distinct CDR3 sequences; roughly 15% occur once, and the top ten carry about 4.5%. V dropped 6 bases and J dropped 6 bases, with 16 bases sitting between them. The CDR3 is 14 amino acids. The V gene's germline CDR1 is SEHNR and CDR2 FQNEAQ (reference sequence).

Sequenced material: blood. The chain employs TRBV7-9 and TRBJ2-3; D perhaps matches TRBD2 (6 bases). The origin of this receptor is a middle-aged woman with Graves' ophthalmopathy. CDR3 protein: CASSTGLSHDTQYF. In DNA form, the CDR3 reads TGTGCCAGCAGTACGGGACTTTCCCACGATACGCAGTATTTT.